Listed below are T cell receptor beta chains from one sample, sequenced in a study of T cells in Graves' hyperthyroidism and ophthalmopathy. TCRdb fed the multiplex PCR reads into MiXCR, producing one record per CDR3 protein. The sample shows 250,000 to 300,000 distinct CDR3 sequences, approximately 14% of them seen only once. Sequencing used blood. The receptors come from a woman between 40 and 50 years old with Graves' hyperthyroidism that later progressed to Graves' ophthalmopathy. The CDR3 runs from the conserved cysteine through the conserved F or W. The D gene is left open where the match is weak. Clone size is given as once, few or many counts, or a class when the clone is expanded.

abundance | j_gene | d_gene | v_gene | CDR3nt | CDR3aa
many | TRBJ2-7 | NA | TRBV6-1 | TGTGTCATAGGACGGGCCTACGAGCAGTACTTC | CVIGRAYEQYF
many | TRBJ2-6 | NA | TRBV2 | TGTGCCAGCAGTGCCGGCAGCTCTGGGGCCAACGTCCTGACTTTC | CASSAGSSGANVLTF
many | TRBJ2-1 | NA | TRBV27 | TGTGCCAGCTCCCTCTGGGGGGCCGACAATGAGCAGTTCTTC | CASSLWGADNEQFF
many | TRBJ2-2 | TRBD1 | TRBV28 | TGTGCCAGCAGCGACAGGGTCAGAAGAAACACCGGGGAGCTGTTTTTT | CASSDRVRRNTGELFF
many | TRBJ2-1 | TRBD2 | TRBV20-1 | TGCAGTGCTCCCTTTTGGCGGGAGGGCCTAAATGAGCAGTTCTTC | CSAPFWREGLNEQFF
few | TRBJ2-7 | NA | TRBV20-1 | TGCAGTACGGCCGGGACTTGGACCTACGAGCAGTACTTC | CSTAGTWTYEQYF
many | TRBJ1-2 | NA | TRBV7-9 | TGTGCCAGCAGCGACAGCTTTCGCCTTGGCTACACCTTC | CASSDSFRLGYTF
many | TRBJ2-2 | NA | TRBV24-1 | TGTGCCACCAGTGATTTCAAGGGAACCGGGGAGCTGTTTTTT | CATSDFKGTGELFF
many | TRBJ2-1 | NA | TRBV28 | TGTGCCAGCAGTTTCCTTGGATATGAGCAGTTCTTC | CASSFLGYEQFF
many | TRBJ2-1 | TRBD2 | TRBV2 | TGTGCCAGCAGTCCTATGGCGGGAGTTAATGAGCAGTTCTTC | CASSPMAGVNEQFF
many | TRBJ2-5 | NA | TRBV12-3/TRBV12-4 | TGTGCCAGCAGTCCGCGGACATACGGGGAGACCCAGTACTTC | CASSPRTYGETQYF
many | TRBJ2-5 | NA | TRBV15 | TGTGCCACCAGCAGAGAGAGCCCTAATATTCCGGGCGTGTTTGAGACCCAGTACTTC | CATSRESPNIPGVFETQYF
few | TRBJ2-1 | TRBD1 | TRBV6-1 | TGTGCCAGCAGGGCGACAGGGGGAGGCAACAATGAGCAGTTCTTC | CASRATGGGNNEQFF